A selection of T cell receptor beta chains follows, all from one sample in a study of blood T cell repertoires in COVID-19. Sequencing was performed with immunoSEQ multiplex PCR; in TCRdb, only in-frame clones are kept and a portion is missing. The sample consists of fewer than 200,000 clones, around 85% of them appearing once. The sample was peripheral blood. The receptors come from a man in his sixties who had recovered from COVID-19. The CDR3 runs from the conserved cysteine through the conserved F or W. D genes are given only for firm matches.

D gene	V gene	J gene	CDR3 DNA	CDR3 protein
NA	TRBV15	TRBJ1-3	TGTGCCACCAGCAGAGACAGGGGTGTGGGAAACACCATATATTTT	CATSRDRGVGNTIYF
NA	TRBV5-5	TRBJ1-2	TGTGCCAGCAGCACCCCTGGGGGGTCCTCCTATGGCTACACCTTC	CASSTPGGSSYGYTF
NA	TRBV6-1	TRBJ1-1	TGTGCCAGCAGTGTTGAGTCTGAAGCTTTCTTT	CASSVESEAFF
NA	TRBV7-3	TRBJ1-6	TGTGCCAGCAGCTTAACAGGGGTTTTCTCACCCCTCCACTTT	CASSLTGVFSPLHF
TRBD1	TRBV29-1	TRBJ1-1	TGCAGCGTTGAAGGGACAGGGGAGACGAGCACTGAAGCTTTCTTT	CSVEGTGETSTEAFF
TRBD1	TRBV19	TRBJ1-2	TGTGCCAGTAAAGGGATGGACAGGGATTCGGATGGCTACACCTTC	CASKGMDRDSDGYTF
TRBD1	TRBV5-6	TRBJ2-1	TGTGCCAGCAGCTCCCGACAGGGTCGCCGCAATGAGCAGTTCTTC	CASSSRQGRRNEQFF
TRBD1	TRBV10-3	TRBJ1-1	TGTGCCACCAAGGGACAGCCCGACACTGAAGCTTTCTTT	CATKGQPDTEAFF
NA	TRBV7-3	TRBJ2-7	TGTGCCAGCAGCTTAAATGGCGGGGCGGCGGGCGAGCAGTACTTC	CASSLNGGAAGEQYF
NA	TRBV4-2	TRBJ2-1	TGTGCCAGCAGCCTCGTTGGCTTATACAATGAGCAGTTCTTC	CASSLVGLYNEQFF